Listed here are 5 T cell receptor beta chains from one sample, sequenced in a study of cytomegalovirus exposure and HLA in healthy donors. Use of 60 Vbeta and 13 Jbeta primers characterized the PCR. Assay: immunoSEQ multiplex PCR; the TCRdb copy retains only in-frame clones and omits some. The table lists more than 140,000 clones, around 75% of them singletons, with approximately 3.2% in the top ten. Sequences were obtained from PBMCs. Receptors originate from a man aged 35-49 years in good health and CMV-seronegative.

A few counts support this clone. V and J are TRBV2 and TRBJ1-4, with no clear D. The CDR3 consists of 11 residues. V was trimmed by 9 bases and J by 4 bases, leaving 6 bases between them. Germline V CDR1 and CDR2: SNHLY, FYNNEI. The DNA for the CDR3 is TGTGCCAGAGGAGATAATGAAAAACTGTTTTTT. Encoded protein: CARGDNEKLFF.

The sample holds one count of this clone. This chain links TRBV18 with TRBJ2-1, with 9 bases aligning to TRBD1. J lost 5 bases, V lost 6 bases, and 8 bases had no gene match. Per germline, CDR1 KGHSH and CDR2 LQKENI. The CDR3 extends over 15 amino acids. The CDR3 DNA is TGTGCCAGCTCTACCGGGACAGGGCGCGACAATGAGCAGTTCTTC. It is translated as CASSTGTGRDNEQFF. The variable domain in full, completed from reference TRBV18 and TRBJ2-1, reads NAGVMQNPRHLVRRRGQEARLRCSPMKGHSHVYWYRQLPEEGLKFMVYLQKENIIDESGMPKERFSAEFPKEGPSILRIQQVVRGDSAAYFCASSTGTGRDNEQFFGPGTRLTVL.

The gene calls are TRBV5-1 and TRBJ2-3; TRBD1 agrees at 10 bases. The CDR3 is made up of 15 amino acids. Germline V CDR1 and CDR2: SGHRS, YFSETQ. After removal of 3 bases from V and 6 bases from J, the junction contained 7 bases not matched to a gene. The CDR3 sequence: CASSWKTGGMDTQYF. The CDR3 DNA sequence: TGCGCCAGCAGCTGGAAGACAGGGGGCATGGATACGCAGTATTTT.

This clone was counted only a few times. The genes are TRBV5-6 and TRBJ1-1; D ambiguous. The CDR3 covers 15 residues. The V gene's germline CDR1 is SGHDT and CDR2 YYEEEE. With 0 bases removed from V and 4 bases from J, the gap between germline ends came to 13 bases. DNA for the CDR3: TGTGCCAGCAGCTTGGTCGGGAGAGAAGGCACTGAAGCTTTCTTT. Translating it yields CASSLVGREGTEAFF.

This clone was observed a handful of times. The V and J genes are TRBV11-2 and TRBJ1-6, with TRBD1 matching 10 bases. The CDR3 totals 14 residues. J gave up 9 bases and V 4 bases, and 3 bases lay outside the gene matches. Germline V gene data show CDR1 as SGHAT and CDR2 as FQNNGV. The CDR3 spells CASSSTGGVSPLHF. For the CDR3, the DNA is TGTGCCAGCAGCTCGACAGGGGGCGTTTCACCCCTCCACTTT.